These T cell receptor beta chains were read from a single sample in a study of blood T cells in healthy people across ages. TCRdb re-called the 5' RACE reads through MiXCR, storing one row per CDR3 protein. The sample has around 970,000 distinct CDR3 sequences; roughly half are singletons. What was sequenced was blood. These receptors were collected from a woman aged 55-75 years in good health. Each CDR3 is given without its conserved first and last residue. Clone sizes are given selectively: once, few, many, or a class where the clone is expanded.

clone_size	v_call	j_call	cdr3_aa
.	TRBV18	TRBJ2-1	ASSPLEGAAQF
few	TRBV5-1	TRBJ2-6	ASGTREGGANVLT
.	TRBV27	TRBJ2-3	ASSFSLAGIDTQY
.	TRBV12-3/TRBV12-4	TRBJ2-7	ASSLMGVSYEQY
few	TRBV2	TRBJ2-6	ASSASGRTSGANVLT
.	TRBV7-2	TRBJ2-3	ASSSRTGRDTQY
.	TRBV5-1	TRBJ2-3	ASTYSWGISTDTQY
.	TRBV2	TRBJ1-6	ASSEQGRDSPLH
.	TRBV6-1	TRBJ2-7	ASSGGRSSYEQY
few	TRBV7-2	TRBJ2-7	ASSLAIGNYEQY
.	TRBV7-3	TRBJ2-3	ASSSLAEPTDTQY
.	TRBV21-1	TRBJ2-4	ASSLPGQGRPDIQY
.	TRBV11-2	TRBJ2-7	ASSLVWGFYEQY
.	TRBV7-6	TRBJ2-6	ASSSTKSGANVLT
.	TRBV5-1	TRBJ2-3	ASSPGGVADTQY
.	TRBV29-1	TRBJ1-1	SVGQWENTEAF
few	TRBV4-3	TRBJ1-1	ASSQGREMNTEAF
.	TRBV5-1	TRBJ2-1	ASSLVPLAGAYSEQF
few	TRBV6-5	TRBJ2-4	ASSWNPGAREMGEQY
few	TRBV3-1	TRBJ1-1	ASSPDSTLEAF
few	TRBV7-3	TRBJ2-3	ASKVGVGTDTQY
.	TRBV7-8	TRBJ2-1	ASSKSGIYNEQF
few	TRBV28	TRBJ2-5	ASKGQIGSETQY
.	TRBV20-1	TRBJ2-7	SATGTGSIISYEQY
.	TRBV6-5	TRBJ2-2	ASSYSGQGAGELF
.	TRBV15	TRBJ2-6	ATSRASPASGANVLT
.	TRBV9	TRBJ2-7	ASSVGGERNEQY
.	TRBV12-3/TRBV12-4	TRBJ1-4	ASSLRGTARKLF
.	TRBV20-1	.	SARPISSSYEQY
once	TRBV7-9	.	ASSLAGAGLRETQY
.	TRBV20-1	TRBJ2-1	SARDPPGRGGNEQF
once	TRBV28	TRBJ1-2	ASSFGGGSNT
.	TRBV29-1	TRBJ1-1	SVGWTEPAF
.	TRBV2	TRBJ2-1	ASEQGKGYNEQF
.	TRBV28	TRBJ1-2	ASTQDINYGYT
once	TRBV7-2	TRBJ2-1	ASSLLGGTLGNEQF
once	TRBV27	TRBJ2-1	ASRLVGYNEQF
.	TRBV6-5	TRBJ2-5	ASSYSMLRAETQY
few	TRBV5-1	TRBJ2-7	ASSVTGQSNYEQY
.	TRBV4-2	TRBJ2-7	ASSQDLLAGAGYEQY
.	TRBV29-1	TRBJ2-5	SVGGREGQETQY
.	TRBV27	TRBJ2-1	ASSFRTLGANEQF
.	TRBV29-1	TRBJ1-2	SVVSGGYT